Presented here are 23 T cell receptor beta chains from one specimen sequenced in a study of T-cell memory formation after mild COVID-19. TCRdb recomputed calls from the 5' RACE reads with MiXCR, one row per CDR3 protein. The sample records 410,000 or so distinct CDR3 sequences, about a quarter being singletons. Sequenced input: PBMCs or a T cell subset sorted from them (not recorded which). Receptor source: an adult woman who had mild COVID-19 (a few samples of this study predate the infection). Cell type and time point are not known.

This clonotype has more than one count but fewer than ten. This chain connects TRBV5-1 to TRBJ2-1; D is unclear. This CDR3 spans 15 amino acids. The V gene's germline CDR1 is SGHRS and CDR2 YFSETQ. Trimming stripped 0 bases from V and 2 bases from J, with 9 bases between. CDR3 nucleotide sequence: TGCGCCAGCAGCTTGGAGCCCACGGCCTACAATGAGCAGTTCTTC. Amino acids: CASSLEPTAYNEQFF.

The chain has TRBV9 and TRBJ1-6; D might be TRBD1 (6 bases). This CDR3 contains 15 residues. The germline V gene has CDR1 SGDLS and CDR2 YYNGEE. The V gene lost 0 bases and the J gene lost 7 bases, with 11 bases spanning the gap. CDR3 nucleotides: TGTGCCAGCAGCGTAGAAGGGGGGGCGAATTCACCCCTCCACTTT. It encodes CASSVEGGANSPLHF.

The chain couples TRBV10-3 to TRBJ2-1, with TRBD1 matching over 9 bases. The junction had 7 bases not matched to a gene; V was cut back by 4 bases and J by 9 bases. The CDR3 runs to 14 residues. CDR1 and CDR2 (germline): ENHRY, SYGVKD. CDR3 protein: CAISGGQGPGEQFF. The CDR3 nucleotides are TGTGCCATCAGTGGGGGACAGGGTCCAGGTGAGCAGTTCTTC.

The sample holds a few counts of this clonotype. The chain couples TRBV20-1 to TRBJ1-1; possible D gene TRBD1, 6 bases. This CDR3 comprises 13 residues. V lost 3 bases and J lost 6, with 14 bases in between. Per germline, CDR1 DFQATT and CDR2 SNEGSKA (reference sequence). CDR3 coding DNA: TGCAGTGCTAGGGGGCAGGGGAGGCCTGAAGCTTTCTTT. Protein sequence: CSARGQGRPEAFF.

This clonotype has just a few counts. The CDR3: CSVLRTGITDTQYF. The DNA for the CDR3 is TGCAGCGTCCTACGGACAGGGATCACAGATACGCAGTATTTT. The V call is TRBV29-1, the J call TRBJ2-3, with 8 bases fitting TRBD1. The CDR3 extends over 14 amino acids. The V gene end was trimmed by 6 bases and the J gene end by 2 bases; junction bases not matched to a gene: 7. CDR1 and CDR2 (germline): SQVTM, ANQGSEA.

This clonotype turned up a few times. The CDR3 DNA reads TGTGCCAGCAGCTTGGGACAGATAGATACGCAGTATTTT. Residues: CASSLGQIDTQYF. V is TRBV7-2 and J is TRBJ2-3, with 7 bases fitting TRBD1. The V segment lost 3 bases and the J segment 5 bases; nucleotides outside the gene matches: 2. The germline gives CDR1 SGHTA, CDR2 FQGNSA. The CDR3 totals 13 residues.

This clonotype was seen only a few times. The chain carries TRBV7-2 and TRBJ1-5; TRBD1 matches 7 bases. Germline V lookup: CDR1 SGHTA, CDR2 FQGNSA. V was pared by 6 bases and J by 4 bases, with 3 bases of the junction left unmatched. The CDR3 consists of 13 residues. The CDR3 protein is CASRGQLNQPQHF. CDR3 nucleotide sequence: TGTGCCAGCAGGGGACAGCTGAATCAGCCCCAGCATTTT.

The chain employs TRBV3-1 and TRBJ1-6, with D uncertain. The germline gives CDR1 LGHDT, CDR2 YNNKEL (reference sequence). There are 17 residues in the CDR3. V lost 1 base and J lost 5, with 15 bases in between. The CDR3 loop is CASSQGSIQTNNSPLHF. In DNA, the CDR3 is TGTGCCAGCAGCCAAGGATCGATACAGACTAATAATTCACCCCTCCACTTT.

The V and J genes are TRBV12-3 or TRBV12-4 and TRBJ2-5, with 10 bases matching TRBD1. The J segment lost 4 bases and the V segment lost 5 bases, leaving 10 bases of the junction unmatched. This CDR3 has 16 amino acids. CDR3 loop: CASSATGTGARETQYF. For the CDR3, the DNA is TGTGCCAGCAGTGCTACCGGGACAGGGGCCCGAGAGACCCAGTACTTC.

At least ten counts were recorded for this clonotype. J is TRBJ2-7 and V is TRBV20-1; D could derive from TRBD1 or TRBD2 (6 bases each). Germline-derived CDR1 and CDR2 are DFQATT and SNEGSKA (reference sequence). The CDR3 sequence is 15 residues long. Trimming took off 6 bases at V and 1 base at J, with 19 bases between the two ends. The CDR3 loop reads CSAPLTGGGSYEQYF. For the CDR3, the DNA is TGCAGTGCCCCTCTGACAGGAGGGGGATCCTACGAGCAGTACTTC.

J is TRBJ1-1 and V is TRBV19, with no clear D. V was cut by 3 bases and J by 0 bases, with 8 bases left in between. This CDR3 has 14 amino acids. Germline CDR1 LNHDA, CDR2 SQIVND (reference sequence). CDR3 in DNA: TGTGCCAGTAGTATTCTTGGGATGAACACTGAAGCTTTCTTT. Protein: CASSILGMNTEAFF.

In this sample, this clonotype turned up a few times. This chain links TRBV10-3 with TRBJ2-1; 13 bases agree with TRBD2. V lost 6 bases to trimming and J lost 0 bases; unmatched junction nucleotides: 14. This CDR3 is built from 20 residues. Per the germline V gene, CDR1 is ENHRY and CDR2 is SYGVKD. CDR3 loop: CAIRASGLAGSRSSYNEQFF. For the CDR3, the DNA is TGTGCCATCAGAGCCTCGGGACTAGCGGGATCCCGTAGCTCCTACAATGAGCAGTTCTTC.

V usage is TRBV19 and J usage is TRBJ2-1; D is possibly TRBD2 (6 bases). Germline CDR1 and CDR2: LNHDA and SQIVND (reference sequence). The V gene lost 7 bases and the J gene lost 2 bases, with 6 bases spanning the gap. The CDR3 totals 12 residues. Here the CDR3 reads CASTGAYNEQFF. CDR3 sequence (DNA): TGTGCCAGTACGGGAGCCTACAATGAGCAGTTCTTC. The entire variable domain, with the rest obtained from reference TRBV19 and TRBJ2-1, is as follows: DGGITQSPKYLFRKEGQNVTLSCEQNLNHDAMYWYRQDPGQGLRLIYYSQIVNDFQKGDIAEGYSVSREKKESFPLTVTSAQKNPTAFYLCASTGAYNEQFFGPGTRLTVL.

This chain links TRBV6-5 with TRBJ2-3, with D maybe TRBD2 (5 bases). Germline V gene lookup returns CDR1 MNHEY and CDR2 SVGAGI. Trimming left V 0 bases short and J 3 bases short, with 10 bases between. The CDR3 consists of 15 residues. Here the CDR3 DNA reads TGTGCCAGCAGTTACTCGCGGGCTGGGACAGATACGCAGTATTTT. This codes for CASSYSRAGTDTQYF.

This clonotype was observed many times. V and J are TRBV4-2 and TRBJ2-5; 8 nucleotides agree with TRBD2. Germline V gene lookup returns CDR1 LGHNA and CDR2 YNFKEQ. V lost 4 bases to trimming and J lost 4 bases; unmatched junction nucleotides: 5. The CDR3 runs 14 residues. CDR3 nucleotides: TGTGCCAGCAGCCCGCCGGGAGGGCCAGAGACCCAGTACTTC. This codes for CASSPPGGPETQYF.

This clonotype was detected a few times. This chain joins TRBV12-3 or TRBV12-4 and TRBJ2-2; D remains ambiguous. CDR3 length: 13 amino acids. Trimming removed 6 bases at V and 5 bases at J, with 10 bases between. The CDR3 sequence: CASSPVKTGELFF. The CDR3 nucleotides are TGTGCCAGCAGCCCCGTGAAGACCGGGGAGCTGTTTTTT.

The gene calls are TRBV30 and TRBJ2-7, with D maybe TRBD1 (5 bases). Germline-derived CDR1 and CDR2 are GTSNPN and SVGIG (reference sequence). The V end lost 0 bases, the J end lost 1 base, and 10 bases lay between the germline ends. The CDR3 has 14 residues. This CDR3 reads CAWSVGAGSYEQYF. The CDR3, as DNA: TGTGCCTGGAGTGTAGGGGCAGGATCCTACGAGCAGTACTTC.

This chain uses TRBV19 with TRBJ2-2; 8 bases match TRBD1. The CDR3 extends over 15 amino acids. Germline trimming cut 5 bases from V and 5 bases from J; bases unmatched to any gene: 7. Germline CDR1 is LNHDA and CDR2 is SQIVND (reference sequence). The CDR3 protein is CASSAAGGSTGELFF. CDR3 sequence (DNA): TGTGCCAGTAGTGCGGCAGGGGGCTCGACCGGGGAGCTGTTTTTT.

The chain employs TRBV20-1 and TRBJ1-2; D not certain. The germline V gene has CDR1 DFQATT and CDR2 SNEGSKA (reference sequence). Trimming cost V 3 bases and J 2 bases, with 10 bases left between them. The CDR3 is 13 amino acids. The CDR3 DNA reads TGCAGTGCTAGCCGGACTCCCAACTATGGCTACACCTTC. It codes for CSASRTPNYGYTF.

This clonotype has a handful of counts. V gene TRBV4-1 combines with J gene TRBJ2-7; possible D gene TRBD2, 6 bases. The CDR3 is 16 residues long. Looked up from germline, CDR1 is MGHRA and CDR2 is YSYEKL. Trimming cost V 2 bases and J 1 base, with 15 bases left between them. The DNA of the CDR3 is TGCGCCAGCAGCCAACCCTCGGGACTCCAGTCCTACGAGCAGTACTTC. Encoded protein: CASSQPSGLQSYEQYF.

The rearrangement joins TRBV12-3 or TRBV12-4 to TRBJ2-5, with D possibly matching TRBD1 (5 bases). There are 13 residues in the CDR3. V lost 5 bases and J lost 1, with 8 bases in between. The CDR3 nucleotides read TGTGCCAGCAGTGGGGCCCCCCAAGAGACCCAGTACTTC. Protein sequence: CASSGAPQETQYF.

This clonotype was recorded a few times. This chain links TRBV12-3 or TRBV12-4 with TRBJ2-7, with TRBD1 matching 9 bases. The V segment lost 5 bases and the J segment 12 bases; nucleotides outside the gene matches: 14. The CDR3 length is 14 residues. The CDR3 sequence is CASSTGTGRYEAYF. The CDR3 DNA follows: TGTGCCAGCAGTACTGGGACAGGGCGTTACGAAGCGTACTTC.

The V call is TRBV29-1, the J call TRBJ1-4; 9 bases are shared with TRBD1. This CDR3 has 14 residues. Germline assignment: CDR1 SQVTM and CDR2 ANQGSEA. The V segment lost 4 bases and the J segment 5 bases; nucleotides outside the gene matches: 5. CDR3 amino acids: CSVGAGTGNEKLFF. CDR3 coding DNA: TGCAGCGTTGGGGCCGGGACAGGGAATGAAAAACTGTTTTTT.